This T cell receptor beta chain was observed in a study of blood T cell repertoires in COVID-19. Study details: Acute-phase and convalescent COVID-19 samples originated in the United States, Italy and Spain. PBMCs, B-cell-depleted T cells, or T cells provided the cDNA or gDNA that made up the material.

Germline V gene sequence: CDR1 KGHSH, CDR2 LQKENI. The V and J ends lost 1 base and 5 bases, in that order; junction bases with no gene match: 10. The CDR3 is made up of 17 amino acids. Repertoires were generated with immunoSEQ multiplex PCR, while TCRdb's copy carries only in-frame clones and drops some. The sample has 90,000 or so clones, 83% seen once. The specimen was peripheral blood. This clonotype was obtained from a human donor in a cohort sampled during active COVID-19. V and J are TRBV18 and TRBJ1-3; TRBD1 agrees at 8 bases. DNA of the CDR3: TGTGCCAGCTCACCACAAAGGACAGGGCAGTTGAGAAACACCATATATTTT. Translated, it gives CASSPQRTGQLRNTIYF.